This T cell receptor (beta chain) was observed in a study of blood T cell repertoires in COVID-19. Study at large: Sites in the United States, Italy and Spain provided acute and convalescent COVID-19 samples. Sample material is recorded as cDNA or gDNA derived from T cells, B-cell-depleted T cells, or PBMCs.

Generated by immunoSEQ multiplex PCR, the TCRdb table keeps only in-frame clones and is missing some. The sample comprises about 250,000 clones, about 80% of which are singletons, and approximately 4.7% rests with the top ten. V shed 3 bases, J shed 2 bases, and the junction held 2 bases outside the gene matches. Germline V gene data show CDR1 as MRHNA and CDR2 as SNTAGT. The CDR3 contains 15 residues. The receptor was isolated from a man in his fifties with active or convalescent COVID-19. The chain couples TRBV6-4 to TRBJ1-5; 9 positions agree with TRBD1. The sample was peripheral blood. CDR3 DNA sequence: TGTGCCAGCAGTGAAACAGGGGGCGGCAATCAGCCCCAGCATTTT. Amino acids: CASSETGGGNQPQHF.